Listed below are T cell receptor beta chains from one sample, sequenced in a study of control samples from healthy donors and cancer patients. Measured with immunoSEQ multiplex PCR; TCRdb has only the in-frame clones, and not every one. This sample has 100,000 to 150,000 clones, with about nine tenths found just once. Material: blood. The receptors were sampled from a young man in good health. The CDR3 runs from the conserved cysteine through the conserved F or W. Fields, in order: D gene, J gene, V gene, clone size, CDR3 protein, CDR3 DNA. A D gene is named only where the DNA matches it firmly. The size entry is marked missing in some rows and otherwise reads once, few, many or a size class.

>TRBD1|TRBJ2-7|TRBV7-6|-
CASSHFRDRGIYEQYF
TGTGCCAGCAGCCACTTCCGGGACAGGGGTATCTACGAGCAGTACTTC
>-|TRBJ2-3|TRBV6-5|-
CASSPGPRGDTQYF
TGTGCCAGCAGTCCGGGCCCCAGGGGAGATACGCAGTATTTT
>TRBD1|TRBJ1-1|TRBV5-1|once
CASSLRSGGTEAFF
TGCGCCAGCAGCTTAAGATCAGGGGGCACTGAAGCTTTCTTT
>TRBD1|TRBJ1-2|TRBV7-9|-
CASSTRQGTHGYTF
TGTGCCAGCAGCACCCGACAGGGGACCCATGGCTACACCTTC
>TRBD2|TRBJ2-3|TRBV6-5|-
CASGRLAGSTDTQYF
TGTGCCAGCGGCCGACTAGCGGGGAGCACAGATACGCAGTATTTT
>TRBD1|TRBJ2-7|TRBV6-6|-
CASSPGTGVYEQYF
TGTGCCAGCAGTCCCGGGACAGGGGTCTACGAGCAGTACTTC
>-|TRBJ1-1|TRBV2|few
CASGTEAFF
TGTGCCAGCGGCACTGAAGCTTTCTTT
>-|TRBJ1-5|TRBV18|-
CASSPLGDQPQHF
TGTGCCAGCTCACCTTTAGGGGATCAGCCCCAGCATTTT
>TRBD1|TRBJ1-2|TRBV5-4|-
CASSFSQGGQGAYGYTF
TGTGCCAGCAGCTTCTCCCAGGGGGGACAGGGGGCGTATGGCTACACCTTC
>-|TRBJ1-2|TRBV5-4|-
CASSLVRRESGRRDGYTF
TGTGCCAGCAGCTTGGTAAGGCGTGAATCAGGGAGACGTGATGGCTACACCTTC
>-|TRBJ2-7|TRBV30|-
CAWSVRGSSYEQYF
TGTGCCTGGAGTGTACGAGGCAGCTCCTACGAGCAGTACTTC
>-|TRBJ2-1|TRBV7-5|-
CARSLGRGGPSYNEQFF
TGTGCCAGAAGCTTAGGGCGCGGGGGGCCCTCCTACAATGAGCAGTTCTTC
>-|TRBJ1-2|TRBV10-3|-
CAVQGEDYGYTF
TGTGCCGTCCAGGGTGAAGACTATGGCTACACCTTC
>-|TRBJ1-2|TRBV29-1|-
CSVEIGNYGYTF
TGCAGCGTTGAGATCGGCAACTATGGCTACACCTTC
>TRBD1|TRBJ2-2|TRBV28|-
CASRGQGTYTGELFF
TGTGCCAGCAGGGGACAGGGGACATACACCGGGGAGCTGTTTTTT
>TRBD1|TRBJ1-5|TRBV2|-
CASSADRVGNQPQHF
TGTGCCAGCAGTGCCGACAGGGTGGGTAATCAGCCCCAGCATTTT